This T cell receptor (beta chain) is from a study of post-analysis software for immune sequencing data. On the study more broadly: The study covered relapsing-remitting, secondary progressive and progressive-relapsing courses of multiple sclerosis. The study's findings and limits: A significant reduction in normalized Chao1 diversity was observed in multiple sclerosis patients versus controls. Patients used about 5 TRBV segments, including TRBV5-6, TRBV5-1 and TRBV20-1, more often than controls.

CDR3 length: 13 amino acids. Germline CDR1 is MDHEN and CDR2 is SYDVKM. V was pared by 8 bases and J by 4 bases, with 15 bases between. Included in the TCR beta cDNA libraries were unique molecular identifiers. TCRdb reanalysed the PCR reads using MiXCR and keeps one entry per CDR3 protein. The sample has approximately 730,000 distinct CDR3 sequences, roughly 27% seen once. A note on this clonotype: Its antigen remains unidentified.

The TCR comes from a girl under 18 with multiple sclerosis. Sequenced: blood. V gene TRBV28 combines with J gene TRBJ2-7; TRBD2 is a possible D gene (6 bases). CDR3 coding DNA: TGTGCCAGCGGTATAGCGGAAAAGTACGAGCAGTACTTC. This translates into CASGIAEKYEQYF.